This paragraph covers one TCR beta chain sequence. This sample is part of a study of identifying expanded T cells in peripheral blood. Germline V gene data show CDR1 as SGHRS and CDR2 as YFSETQ. Trimming cost V 3 bases and J 3 bases, with 9 bases left between them. This CDR3 has 13 residues. Sequenced by immunoSEQ multiplex PCR; TCRdb stores in-frame clones only, minus some. The sample lists about 130,000 clones; 86% were seen once. This TCR derives from a person between 18 and 70 years old in good health. This chain links TRBV5-1 with TRBJ1-1; D is unclear. Sequenced sample: blood. The CDR3 nucleotides read TGCGCCAGCAGCTCTAGACCAGACACTGAAGCTTTCTTT. As protein: CASSSRPDTEAFF.